The rows below give T cell receptor beta chains drawn from one sample of a study of blood T cell repertoires in COVID-19. Here immunoSEQ multiplex PCR was the method, and the copy in TCRdb shows in-frame clones only, minus some. The sample has roughly 97,000 clones, 90% seen once. Source material: peripheral blood. These receptors all stem from a man in his 60s with acute or convalescent COVID-19. Each CDR3 is given with its conserved first and last residue. Fields, in order: clone size, D gene, J gene, V gene, CDR3 protein, CDR3 DNA. The D gene is left open where the match is weak. Clone size is shown for a subset of rows, as once, few, many or a class of expanded clone.

clone size: once; D gene: -; J gene: TRBJ2-3; V gene: TRBV7-2; CDR3 protein: CASSLFEGTQYF; CDR3 DNA: TGTGCCAGCAGCTTATTTGAGGGTACGCAGTATTTT
clone size: -; D gene: TRBD1; J gene: TRBJ2-1; V gene: TRBV18; CDR3 protein: CASSAGGYNEQFF; CDR3 DNA: TGTGCCAGCTCCGCAGGGGGCTACAATGAGCAGTTCTTC
clone size: -; D gene: TRBD1; J gene: TRBJ1-2; V gene: TRBV6-5; CDR3 protein: CASRFTGEDYGYTF; CDR3 DNA: TGTGCCAGCAGGTTTACAGGGGAGGACTATGGCTACACCTTC
clone size: -; D gene: -; J gene: TRBJ1-1; V gene: TRBV2; CDR3 protein: CASQRQLNTEAFF; CDR3 DNA: TGTGCCAGCCAGCGACAGTTGAACACTGAAGCTTTCTTT
clone size: -; D gene: TRBD1; J gene: TRBJ1-6; V gene: TRBV2; CDR3 protein: CASRKAGQTNSPLHF; CDR3 DNA: TGTGCCAGCAGGAAGGCGGGACAGACTAATTCACCCCTCCACTTT
clone size: once; D gene: TRBD1; J gene: TRBJ2-6; V gene: TRBV4-1; CDR3 protein: CASSAGQGNSGANVLTF; CDR3 DNA: TGCGCCAGCAGCGCGGGACAGGGCAACTCTGGGGCCAACGTCCTGACTTTC
clone size: once; D gene: TRBD2; J gene: TRBJ2-5; V gene: TRBV5-4; CDR3 protein: CASSRVGRGFQETQYF; CDR3 DNA: TGTGCCAGCAGCCGGGTTGGGCGGGGGTTTCAAGAGACCCAGTACTTC
clone size: -; D gene: -; J gene: TRBJ1-1; V gene: TRBV11-2; CDR3 protein: CASSLTGGYTEAFF; CDR3 DNA: TGTGCCAGCAGCTTAACCGGAGGCTACACTGAAGCTTTCTTT
clone size: -; D gene: TRBD1; J gene: TRBJ1-1; V gene: TRBV6-6; CDR3 protein: CASSFTTGTGGEAFF; CDR3 DNA: TGTGCCAGCAGTTTCACGACTGGGACAGGGGGGGAAGCTTTCTTT
clone size: -; D gene: TRBD1; J gene: TRBJ1-1; V gene: TRBV6-5; CDR3 protein: CASSPLGQGNTEAFF; CDR3 DNA: TGTGCCAGCAGTCCCCTGGGACAGGGGAACACTGAAGCTTTCTTT
clone size: -; D gene: -; J gene: TRBJ1-1; V gene: TRBV6-5; CDR3 protein: CASSYGQGIPNTEAFF; CDR3 DNA: TGTGCCAGCAGTTACGGGCAGGGGATTCCGAACACTGAAGCTTTCTTT
clone size: -; D gene: -; J gene: TRBJ1-1; V gene: TRBV3-1/TRBV3-2; CDR3 protein: CASSPVSGGNTEAFF; CDR3 DNA: TGTGCCAGCAGCCCTGTTTCGGGAGGGAACACTGAAGCTTTCTTT
clone size: -; D gene: TRBD1; J gene: TRBJ1-4; V gene: TRBV7-9; CDR3 protein: CASSFGDRAGEKLFF; CDR3 DNA: TGTGCCAGCAGCTTTGGAGACAGGGCGGGAGAAAAACTGTTTTTT
clone size: -; D gene: -; J gene: TRBJ2-1; V gene: TRBV11-3; CDR3 protein: CASSLGAYNEQFF; CDR3 DNA: TGTGCCAGCAGCCTGGGAGCCTACAATGAGCAGTTCTTC
clone size: once; D gene: TRBD1; J gene: TRBJ1-1; V gene: TRBV4-1; CDR3 protein: CASSRGQGAENEAFF; CDR3 DNA: TGCGCCAGCAGCCGCGGACAGGGGGCCGAAAATGAAGCTTTCTTT
clone size: -; D gene: TRBD1; J gene: TRBJ1-2; V gene: TRBV28; CDR3 protein: CASSWQGTGAILYGYTF; CDR3 DNA: TGTGCCAGCAGTTGGCAGGGAACAGGGGCTATTCTCTATGGCTACACCTTC
clone size: once; D gene: TRBD1; J gene: TRBJ2-1; V gene: TRBV6-5; CDR3 protein: CASTLGGSYNEQFF; CDR3 DNA: TGTGCCAGCACCCTAGGGGGCAGTTACAATGAGCAGTTCTTC
clone size: -; D gene: -; J gene: TRBJ1-1; V gene: TRBV30; CDR3 protein: CAWSALRNTEAFF; CDR3 DNA: TGTGCCTGGAGTGCTCTTAGGAACACTGAAGCTTTCTTT
clone size: -; D gene: TRBD1; J gene: TRBJ2-3; V gene: TRBV6-5; CDR3 protein: CASSLDRADTQYF; CDR3 DNA: TGTGCCAGCAGTCTTGACAGGGCAGATACGCAGTATTTT
clone size: -; D gene: -; J gene: TRBJ2-7; V gene: TRBV4-1; CDR3 protein: CASSQGVRVELYEQYF; CDR3 DNA: TGCGCCAGCAGCCAAGGTGTCAGGGTTGAACTCTACGAGCAGTACTTC
clone size: -; D gene: TRBD1; J gene: TRBJ1-2; V gene: TRBV15; CDR3 protein: CATSRYGQDYGYTF; CDR3 DNA: TGTGCCACCAGCAGATACGGACAGGACTATGGCTACACCTTC
clone size: -; D gene: TRBD1; J gene: TRBJ2-2; V gene: TRBV28; CDR3 protein: CASRVTGTGELFF; CDR3 DNA: TGTGCCAGCAGAGTGACAGGGACCGGGGAGCTGTTTTTT
clone size: -; D gene: -; J gene: TRBJ1-1; V gene: TRBV5-1; CDR3 protein: CASSLTPLVNTEAFF; CDR3 DNA: TGCGCCAGCAGCTTGACACCCCTGGTGAACACTGAAGCTTTCTTT
clone size: -; D gene: -; J gene: TRBJ1-5; V gene: TRBV5-6; CDR3 protein: CASRLDWNQPQHF; CDR3 DNA: TGTGCCAGCAGGCTGGACTGGAATCAGCCCCAGCATTTT
clone size: -; D gene: -; J gene: TRBJ1-1; V gene: TRBV6-1; CDR3 protein: CASSERTWAAGRGAFF; CDR3 DNA: TGTGCCAGCAGTGAAAGGACCTGGGCAGCGGGGAGGGGAGCTTTCTTT
clone size: -; D gene: -; J gene: TRBJ2-6; V gene: TRBV4-2; CDR3 protein: CASSREGDGANVLTF; CDR3 DNA: TGTGCCAGCAGCCGGGAGGGGGATGGGGCCAACGTCCTGACTTTC
clone size: -; D gene: -; J gene: TRBJ1-1; V gene: TRBV18; CDR3 protein: CASSQEKNTEAFF; CDR3 DNA: TGTGCCAGCTCACAAGAGAAGAACACTGAAGCTTTCTTT
clone size: -; D gene: -; J gene: TRBJ1-4; V gene: TRBV5-1; CDR3 protein: CASSPRDSNEKLFF; CDR3 DNA: TGCGCCAGCAGCCCCCGAGACAGTAATGAAAAACTGTTTTTT
clone size: -; D gene: -; J gene: TRBJ2-3; V gene: TRBV5-4; CDR3 protein: CASSSEPVTTQYF; CDR3 DNA: TGTGCCAGCAGCTCTGAGCCTGTAACCACGCAGTATTTT
clone size: -; D gene: TRBD2; J gene: TRBJ2-5; V gene: TRBV6-5; CDR3 protein: CATSTSGVATETQYF; CDR3 DNA: TGTGCCACCTCGACTAGCGGGGTAGCAACAGAGACCCAGTACTTC
clone size: -; D gene: -; J gene: TRBJ2-1; V gene: TRBV3-1/TRBV3-2; CDR3 protein: CASSRNRDSSYNEQFF; CDR3 DNA: TGTGCCAGCAGCCGTAACAGGGATAGCTCCTACAATGAGCAGTTCTTC
clone size: -; D gene: TRBD1; J gene: TRBJ1-2; V gene: TRBV3-1/TRBV3-2; CDR3 protein: CASSRQGGYGYTF; CDR3 DNA: TGTGCCAGCAGCCGACAGGGAGGCTATGGCTACACCTTC
clone size: -; D gene: -; J gene: TRBJ1-1; V gene: TRBV12-3/TRBV12-4; CDR3 protein: CASSFEANAEAFF; CDR3 DNA: TGTGCCAGCAGTTTCGAGGCCAACGCTGAAGCTTTCTTT
clone size: -; D gene: TRBD1; J gene: TRBJ1-2; V gene: TRBV27; CDR3 protein: CASSSQRQGLAGYTF; CDR3 DNA: TGTGCCAGCAGTTCCCAGAGACAGGGTCTTGCTGGCTACACCTTC
clone size: few; D gene: -; J gene: TRBJ1-4; V gene: TRBV6-5; CDR3 protein: CASTRETREKLFF; CDR3 DNA: TGTGCCAGTACGCGGGAGACGAGGGAAAAACTGTTTTTT
clone size: -; D gene: -; J gene: TRBJ2-3; V gene: TRBV20-1; CDR3 protein: CSVQVTDTQYF; CDR3 DNA: TGCAGTGTCCAGGTCACAGATACGCAGTATTTT
clone size: few; D gene: -; J gene: TRBJ1-3; V gene: TRBV5-1; CDR3 protein: CASSLGTATGNTIYF; CDR3 DNA: TGCGCCAGCAGCTTGGGGACAGCGACTGGAAACACCATATATTTT
clone size: -; D gene: -; J gene: TRBJ2-5; V gene: TRBV2; CDR3 protein: CASGAQETQYF; CDR3 DNA: TGTGCCAGCGGGGCTCAAGAGACCCAGTACTTC
clone size: -; D gene: TRBD1; J gene: TRBJ1-1; V gene: TRBV2; CDR3 protein: CASSQTGGAFF; CDR3 DNA: TGTGCCAGCAGCCAAACAGGGGGAGCTTTCTTT
clone size: once; D gene: -; J gene: TRBJ2-2; V gene: TRBV10-1; CDR3 protein: CASSKDTVGTGELFF; CDR3 DNA: TGCGCCAGCAGTAAAGACACGGTGGGCACCGGGGAGCTGTTTTTT
clone size: -; D gene: TRBD1; J gene: TRBJ1-2; V gene: TRBV6-1; CDR3 protein: CASSEGGQGALGYTF; CDR3 DNA: TGTGCCAGCAGTGAAGGAGGACAGGGGGCGCTTGGCTACACCTTC
clone size: -; D gene: -; J gene: TRBJ1-2; V gene: TRBV19; CDR3 protein: CASSMSGAYGYTF; CDR3 DNA: TGTGCCAGTAGTATGTCAGGGGCCTATGGCTACACCTTC
clone size: -; D gene: TRBD1; J gene: TRBJ1-4; V gene: TRBV6-6; CDR3 protein: CASSSQGAREKLFF; CDR3 DNA: TGTGCCAGCAGTTCACAGGGGGCACGGGAAAAACTGTTTTTT
clone size: -; D gene: TRBD1; J gene: TRBJ2-7; V gene: TRBV7-9; CDR3 protein: CASSSLGQGDEQYF; CDR3 DNA: TGTGCCAGCAGTTCATTGGGACAGGGCGACGAGCAGTACTTC
clone size: -; D gene: -; J gene: TRBJ2-5; V gene: TRBV2; CDR3 protein: CASLPGDYQETQYF; CDR3 DNA: TGTGCCAGCCTCCCCGGGGATTACCAAGAGACCCAGTACTTC
clone size: -; D gene: -; J gene: TRBJ1-4; V gene: TRBV19; CDR3 protein: CASSTTRQLNEKLFF; CDR3 DNA: TGTGCCAGTAGTACTACACGACAGCTTAATGAAAAACTGTTTTTT
clone size: -; D gene: -; J gene: TRBJ2-1; V gene: TRBV2; CDR3 protein: CASGDNNNEQFF; CDR3 DNA: TGTGCCTCGGGAGACAACAACAATGAGCAGTTCTTC
clone size: -; D gene: TRBD1; J gene: TRBJ2-7; V gene: TRBV11-1; CDR3 protein: CASSLGGQGKREQYF; CDR3 DNA: TGTGCCAGCAGCTTAGGGGGACAGGGTAAACGCGAGCAGTACTTC
clone size: -; D gene: -; J gene: TRBJ1-3; V gene: TRBV14; CDR3 protein: CASSRTDGNTIYF; CDR3 DNA: TGTGCCAGCAGCCGGACAGACGGAAACACCATATATTTT
clone size: -; D gene: -; J gene: TRBJ2-5; V gene: TRBV5-4; CDR3 protein: CASSLESGMEETQYF; CDR3 DNA: TGTGCCAGCAGCTTGGAGTCAGGGATGGAAGAGACCCAGTACTTC
clone size: -; D gene: -; J gene: TRBJ2-2; V gene: TRBV6-5; CDR3 protein: CASLGPNTGELFF; CDR3 DNA: TGTGCCAGCCTGGGGCCGAACACCGGGGAGCTGTTTTTT
clone size: -; D gene: -; J gene: TRBJ1-5; V gene: TRBV3-1/TRBV3-2; CDR3 protein: CASSQDTGGGQPQHF; CDR3 DNA: TGTGCCAGCAGCCAAGATACGGGGGGCGGTCAGCCCCAGCATTTT
clone size: -; D gene: -; J gene: TRBJ1-4; V gene: TRBV3-1/TRBV3-2; CDR3 protein: CASSLRTVEGEKLFF; CDR3 DNA: TGTGCCAGCAGCCTCCGGACAGTTGAAGGCGAAAAACTGTTTTTT
clone size: -; D gene: TRBD1; J gene: TRBJ2-6; V gene: TRBV9; CDR3 protein: CASSVGTGGGSGANVLTF; CDR3 DNA: TGTGCCAGCAGCGTCGGGACAGGGGGCGGATCTGGGGCCAACGTCCTGACTTTC